There are many counts of the clone carrying this T cell receptor (beta chain). The source of the sample is a study of T-cell memory formation after mild COVID-19. TCRdb redid the calling of the 5' RACE reads with MiXCR, one entry per CDR3 protein. Of just over 300,000 distinct CDR3 sequences listed, 19% are singletons. The CDR3 spans 13 residues. Germline-derived CDR1 and CDR2 are SGHTA and FQGNSA. Between the trimmed V and J ends, which lost 5 bases and 8 bases, there was a span of 15 bases. The sample consisted of PBMCs or a T cell subset sorted from them (not recorded which). The rearrangement uses TRBV7-2 and TRBJ1-2; D is ambiguous. The clonotype originates from a man between 18 and 35 years old who had mild COVID-19 (a few samples of this study predate the infection). Cell type and time point are not known. CDR3 region: CASSPRRDAGYTF. DNA of the CDR3: TGTGCCAGCAGCCCCCGGCGTGACGCGGGCTACACCTTC. Filled out from reference TRBV7-2 and TRBJ1-2, the complete variable domain reads GAGVSQSPSNKVTEKGKDVELRCDPISGHTALYWYRQSLGQGLEFLIYFQGNSAPDKSGLPSDRFSAERTGGSVSTLTIQRTQQEDSAVYLCASSPRRDAGYTFGSGTRLTVV.